The 32 T cell receptor beta chains given below trace back to one sample, sequenced in a study of blood T cells in healthy people across ages. Sample-barcoded 5' priming and a J-beta primer mix drove a second PCR of 7 to 11 cycles. TCRdb processed the 5' RACE reads anew with MiXCR; each CDR3 protein has one entry. The sample contains around 1,000,000 distinct CDR3 sequences, more than 30% of which appear only once. Sequenced material: blood. These TCRs come from a man younger than 35 in good health.

This chain joins TRBV28 and TRBJ1-1; TRBD1 matches at 12 bases. Germline V CDR1 and CDR2: MDHEN, SYDVKM. Losses at the gene ends were 3 bases for V and 5 bases for J; bases not matched to a gene: 4. This CDR3 comprises 15 residues. DNA of the CDR3: TGTGCCAGCAGTTTTTGGGACAGGGGGCTTACTGAAGCTTTCTTT. Translating it yields CASSFWDRGLTEAFF.

The J gene is TRBJ2-5, the V gene TRBV5-1, with D possibly being TRBD1 (5 bases). V lost 0 bases and J 11 bases, leaving 20 bases between the germline ends. The germline gives CDR1 SGHRS, CDR2 YFSETQ. The CDR3 spans 15 residues. DNA for the CDR3: TGCGCCAGCAGCTTGGGGGGCCAGGCGACTGGAGAGCAGTACTTC. Translated, it gives CASSLGGQATGEQYF.

The chain employs TRBV4-1 and TRBJ1-2; D is ambiguous. V lost 2 bases, J lost 4 bases, and 14 bases lay in between. CDR1 is MGHRA and CDR2 is YSYEKL in the germline V gene. This CDR3 spans 15 amino acids. CDR3: CASSQTLQLIYGYTF. In nucleotides, the CDR3 is TGCGCCAGCAGCCAAACCCTCCAGTTGATCTATGGCTACACCTTC.

As regards this clonotype: Being one base from a much bigger clone, this may be a read error. The rearrangement uses TRBV12-3 or TRBV12-4 and TRBJ2-3; possibly TRBD2 for D (6 bases). V was shortened by 4 bases and J by 4 bases, with 15 bases between the two germline ends. CDR3 length equals 15 residues. CDR3 DNA: TGTGCCAGCAGTTGCGCGGGGACCTCGCCAGATACGCAGTATTTT. This codes for CASSCAGTSPDTQYF.

The CDR3 region is CASSYSMTLDEQFF. The CDR3 DNA sequence: TGTGCCAGCAGTTACTCGATGACGCTAGATGAGCAGTTCTTC. The chain is built from TRBV6-5 and TRBJ2-1; D uncertain. CDR1 is MNHEY, CDR2 SVGAGI, per germline. V lost 0 bases and J 8 bases, leaving 11 bases between the germline ends. The CDR3 consists of 14 residues.

This clonotype has just a few counts. The CDR3 protein is CASSARGQGYTDTQYF. The CDR3 region has the DNA TGTGCCAGCAGTGCCAGGGGACAGGGATACACAGATACGCAGTATTTT. V usage is TRBV6-1 and J usage is TRBJ2-3; TRBD1 agrees at 9 bases. Germline CDR1 MNHNS, CDR2 SASEGT. There are 16 residues in the CDR3. V lost 4 bases and J lost 2; bases outside the gene matches: 7.

This clonotype has a handful of counts. This chain connects TRBV12-3 or TRBV12-4 to TRBJ1-4, with 9 bases that match TRBD1. The CDR3 extends over 16 amino acids. V shed 3 bases and J 8 bases; nucleotides not matched to a gene: 10. The chain's CDR3 is CASSFPGTGLSEKLFF. The CDR3 DNA follows: TGTGCCAGCAGTTTCCCCGGGACAGGGCTCTCAGAAAAACTGTTTTTT.

This clonotype was observed a few times. The chain employs TRBV2 and TRBJ1-5; D is possibly TRBD1 (5 bases). Trimming shortened V by 4 bases and J by 2 bases, and 12 bases separated the two germline ends. This CDR3 comprises 15 residues. CDR1 is SNHLY and CDR2 is FYNNEI in the germline V gene. CDR3 bases: TGTGCCAGCAGTGCGCAGGGAAGTGGCAATCAGCCCCAGCATTTT. Amino acid sequence: CASSAQGSGNQPQHF.

This clonotype was counted a few times. The V call is TRBV29-1, the J call TRBJ2-2, with 8 bases matching TRBD1. Germline V gene sequence: CDR1 SQVTM, CDR2 ANQGSEA. V shed 7 bases and J 7 bases; nucleotides not matched to a gene: 8. The CDR3 is made up of 13 amino acids. This CDR3 is CSGRDRRYGELFF. The CDR3 nucleotides read TGCAGCGGGAGGGACAGGAGATACGGGGAGCTGTTTTTT.

The rearrangement uses TRBV19 and TRBJ2-1; TRBD2 is a possible D gene (7 bases). The length of the CDR3 is 15 residues. Germline V CDR1 and CDR2: LNHDA, SQIVND (reference sequence). V lost 4 bases to trimming and J lost 4 bases, with 14 bases between them. CDR3 nucleotide sequence: TGTGCCAGTAGTAGGACTAGGGGGTCATACAATGAGCAGTTCTTC. Protein product: CASSRTRGSYNEQFF.

This clonotype was seen only a few times. Here the CDR3 reads CASSPGQSTGELFF. In DNA form, the CDR3 reads TGTGCCAGCAGTCCCGGACAGTCTACCGGGGAGCTGTTTTTT. The chain employs TRBV27 and TRBJ2-2; the D gene is possibly TRBD1 (6 bases). The germline CDR1 and CDR2 sequences are MNHEY and SMNVEV (reference sequence). The CDR3 totals 14 residues. V lost 5 bases and J lost 5, with 12 bases in between.

This chain links TRBV28 with TRBJ2-5; TRBD2 matches at 7 bases. V was pared by 8 bases and J by 3 bases, with 9 bases of the junction left unmatched. The CDR3 consists of 14 residues. Germline values: CDR1 MDHEN, CDR2 SYDVKM. Here the CDR3 reads CASFSPGGKETQYF. The CDR3 DNA sequence: TGTGCCAGCTTCTCCCCGGGGGGAAAAGAGACCCAGTACTTC.

Comment on this clonotype: Since a much larger clone is just one base distant, this may be a read error. The gene calls are TRBV7-9 and TRBJ1-1; D may be TRBD1 (5 bases). From germline, CDR1 is SEHNR and CDR2 FQNEAQ (reference sequence). This CDR3 is 14 amino acids long. CDR3 loop: CASSLGGENTKAFF. The CDR3 region has the DNA TGTGCCAGCAGCTTAGGAGGGGAGAACACTAAAGCTTTCTTT.

The V and J genes are TRBV20-1 and TRBJ2-5; D is unclear. The CDR3 covers 13 residues. CDR1 is DFQATT and CDR2 is SNEGSKA in the germline V gene (reference sequence). V shed 3 bases and J shed 5 bases, with 13 bases lying between them. The chain's CDR3 is CSASWDVRETQYF. CDR3 bases: TGCAGTGCTAGTTGGGATGTACGGGAGACCCAGTACTTC.

This clonotype was seen many times. This chain uses TRBV7-2 with TRBJ2-3, with unresolved D. The CDR3 covers 14 residues. Germline V gene sequence: CDR1 SGHTA, CDR2 FQGNSA. Trimming cost V 3 bases and J 2 bases, with 9 bases left between them. The chain's CDR3 is CASSLRQFTDTQYF. The CDR3 nucleotides are TGTGCCAGCAGCTTGAGGCAGTTCACAGATACGCAGTATTTT.

This clonotype was detected many times. The chain uses TRBV12-3 or TRBV12-4 and TRBJ1-4; 10 bases match TRBD1. J was trimmed by 12 bases and V by 8 bases; bases with no gene match: 6. The CDR3 has 12 residues. The CDR3 coding sequence is TGTGCCAGCGGGGGACAGGGGAGAGAACTGTTTTTT. As protein: CASGGQGRELFF.

The rearrangement uses TRBV6-5 and TRBJ2-7, with D possibly being TRBD1 or TRBD2 (5 bases each). Germline V lookup: CDR1 MNHEY, CDR2 SVGAGI. V lost 0 bases and J lost 2, with 14 bases in between. The CDR3 totals 16 residues. Here the CDR3 DNA reads TGTGCCAGCAGTTACTCGCTGGGGGTAAGCACCTACGAGCAGTACTTC. Protein product: CASSYSLGVSTYEQYF.

The V and J genes are TRBV3-1 and TRBJ1-2, with 11 positions matching TRBD1. V was pared by 1 base and J by 6 bases, with 4 bases of the junction left unmatched. Germline-derived CDR1 and CDR2 are LGHDT and YNNKEL (reference sequence). This CDR3 has 15 residues. The DNA for the CDR3 is TGTGCCAGCAGCCAAGGGACAGGGGGCTTTGATGGCTACACCTTC. This translates into CASSQGTGGFDGYTF.

The V and J genes are TRBV5-1 and TRBJ2-1; possible D gene TRBD1, 5 bases. The V end lost 6 bases, the J end lost 7 bases, and 14 bases lay between the germline ends. CDR1 is SGHRS, CDR2 YFSETQ, per germline. This CDR3 is 13 amino acids long. This chain's CDR3 is CASTGPAGNEQFF. Written as DNA, the CDR3 is TGCGCCAGCACCGGGCCCGCAGGGAATGAGCAGTTCTTC.

This clonotype was found a few times. The chain couples TRBV29-1 to TRBJ1-1; D unresolved. Germline loops: CDR1 SQVTM, CDR2 ANQGSEA. The CDR3 is made up of 10 amino acids. V lost 6 bases, J lost 3 bases, and 5 bases lay in between. The CDR3, as DNA: TGCAGCGTGACCCACACTGAAGCTTTCTTT. Its translation: CSVTHTEAFF.

The V call is TRBV7-2, the J call TRBJ2-1; D is perhaps TRBD2 (5 bases). V dropped 2 bases and J dropped 3 bases, with 14 bases sitting between them. This CDR3 comprises 16 residues. Germline CDR1 and CDR2: SGHTA and FQGNSA. CDR3 in DNA: TGTGCCAGCAGCTTATGGGAGCCTACTTTCTACAATGAGCAGTTCTTC. Its translation: CASSLWEPTFYNEQFF.

V is TRBV6-6 and J is TRBJ2-4; 9 bases fit TRBD1. J lost 6 bases, V lost 5 bases, and 11 bases had no gene match. The CDR3 is made up of 16 amino acids. CDR1 is MNHNY and CDR2 is SVGAGI in the germline V gene (reference sequence). The CDR3 loop reads CASSMTGTGSGNIQYF. The DNA of the CDR3 is TGTGCCAGCAGTATGACCGGGACAGGGAGTGGAAACATTCAGTACTTC.

The chain carries TRBV10-3 and TRBJ2-3; 8 bases are shared with TRBD2. This CDR3 is 18 amino acids long. The V segment lost 4 bases and the J segment 0 bases; nucleotides outside the gene matches: 12. Germline V lookup: CDR1 ENHRY, CDR2 SYGVKD. CDR3: CAISVGSGEITSTDTQYF. The CDR3, as DNA: TGTGCCATCAGTGTGGGTAGCGGGGAGATAACTAGCACAGATACGCAGTATTTT.

Remarks on this clonotype: The junction and the germline gene differ at one end; a read error may be behind it. This rearrangement joins TRBV12-3 or TRBV12-4 to TRBJ1-2; D ambiguous. The CDR3 is 13 residues long. CDR3 bases: TGTGCCAGCAGCCTGAGACTCGATTATGACTACACCTTC. Translated, it gives CASSLRLDYDYTF.

This clonotype occurred many times. The chain links TRBV4-3 to TRBJ1-2; 10 nucleotides align to TRBD1. Germline V gene sequence: CDR1 LGHNA, CDR2 YSLEER. The CDR3 length is 16 residues. J lost 5 bases, V lost 2 bases, and 8 bases had no gene match. The CDR3: CASSQFGTGEKYGYTF. The CDR3 DNA reads as TGCGCCAGCAGCCAATTTGGGACAGGGGAGAAATATGGCTACACCTTC.

The chain links TRBV5-8 to TRBJ2-4; TRBD1 matches 7 bases. The DNA end is a closer match to TRBJ2-7, so the J assignment may be wrong. CDR3 length equals 15 residues. CDR1 SGHTS and CDR2 YDEGEE come from the germline V gene. In DNA, the CDR3 is TGTGCCAGCAGCTTGGCCTCCGGGACAGCATACGAGCAGTACTTC. Amino acid sequence: CASSLASGTAYEQYF.

This sequence joins TRBV7-3 and TRBJ2-1, with D possibly being TRBD2 (6 bases). Germline loops: CDR1 SGHTA, CDR2 FQGTGA. CDR3 length: 14 residues. Trimming removed 2 bases at V and 8 bases at J, with 13 bases between. This chain's CDR3 is CASSLQGGKDEQFF. DNA for the CDR3: TGTGCCAGCAGCTTACAAGGAGGGAAGGATGAGCAGTTCTTC.

V is TRBV20-1 and J is TRBJ1-1; possible D gene TRBD1, 5 bases. This CDR3 is built from 14 residues. Per the germline V gene, CDR1 is DFQATT and CDR2 is SNEGSKA (reference sequence). V was clipped by 6 bases and J by 5 bases, with 19 bases between them. This CDR3 reads CSAFRDSRRTEAFF. CDR3 DNA: TGCAGTGCCTTCCGGGACTCAAGGCGGACTGAAGCTTTCTTT.

The J gene is TRBJ1-4, the V gene TRBV21-1; TRBD1 is taken as the D call from the table, unchecked against the DNA. TRBV21-1 is an annotated pseudogene. The CDR3 totals 15 residues. In DNA, the CDR3 is TGTGCCTGCAGCCTAAGGGGCACGGATAATGAAAAACTGTTTTTT. It yields the protein CACSLRGTDNEKLFF.

This clonotype was picked up many times. The chain is built from TRBV6-5 and TRBJ2-1; the D is unclear. The CDR3 extends over 13 amino acids. Germline values: CDR1 MNHEY, CDR2 SVGAGI. Trimming removed 7 bases from V and 1 base from J, with 8 bases in between. The CDR3 sequence is CASKPGSYNEQFF. The CDR3 coding sequence is TGTGCCAGCAAGCCCGGATCCTACAATGAGCAGTTCTTC.

In this sample, this clonotype turned up a few times. This chain joins TRBV20-1 and TRBJ2-3; 13 bases match TRBD2. Germline V gene lookup returns CDR1 DFQATT and CDR2 SNEGSKA (reference sequence). The CDR3 runs to 16 residues. V lost 3 bases to trimming and J lost 3 bases; unmatched junction nucleotides: 6. CDR3 sequence reads: CSASTSGGVGTDTQYF. The CDR3 nucleotides read TGCAGTGCTAGTACTAGCGGGGGGGTCGGGACAGATACGCAGTATTTT.

This clonotype was seen ten or more times. The J gene is TRBJ1-2, the V gene TRBV5-1, with TRBD1 matching over 7 bases. The V and J ends lost 2 bases and 2 bases, in that order; junction bases with no gene match: 15. Germline V CDR1 and CDR2: SGHRS, YFSETQ. This CDR3 comprises 18 residues. CDR3 sequence reads: CASSLNNPGQTMNYGYTF. In DNA, the CDR3 is TGCGCCAGCAGCTTAAACAACCCGGGACAGACGATGAACTATGGCTACACCTTC. The complete variable domain, with remaining parts taken from reference TRBV5-1 and TRBJ1-2, reads KAGVTQTPRYLIKTRGQQVTLSCSPISGHRSVSWYQQTPGQGLQFLFEYFSETQRNKGNFPGRFSGRQFSNSRSEMNVSTLELGDSALYLCASSLNNPGQTMNYGYTFGSGTRLTVV.